This TCR beta chain was profiled in a study of low-dose radiotherapy and immunotherapy resistance in tumors. Study context: Each fraction given to Cohort 2 every two weeks delivered 1 Gy, and the total reached 13 Gy over 26 weeks. Intravenous nivolumab 240 mg every two weeks plus ipilimumab 1 mg/kg every six weeks was given to patients.

To note about this clonotype: A read error is the likely source, as a far larger clone sits one nucleotide away.

Regarding time point: after trial treatment. Treatment denoted: LDRT plus nivolumab, ipilimumab, low-dose cyclophosphamide and aspirin (RACIN trial). Along with nivolumab and ipilimumab, donors received aspirin, low-dose cyclophosphamide and low-dose radiotherapy. Priming of first-strand cDNA relied on TRAV- and TRBV-specific primers (covering alpha and beta chains). TCRs were put through roughly 19 PCR cycles of amplification with Phusion. A constant-region primer and the V-primer adapter served as the primer pair. TCRdb passed the reads through MiXCR, listing each CDR3 protein once. The data contain under 110,000 distinct CDR3 sequences, about 20% of them singletons. Trimming took 0 bases from V and 6 from J; bases not matched to a gene: 7. Germline CDR1 reads MNHEY; CDR2 reads SVGEGT. The CDR3 loop spans 15 amino acids.

This material consisted of PBMCs, taken after low-dose radiotherapy plus immunotherapy. V gene TRBV6-2 or TRBV6-3 combines with J gene TRBJ2-5; 7 nucleotides align to TRBD2. The receptor was isolated from a male donor with prostate cancer. Written as DNA, the CDR3 is TGTGCCAGCAGTTACTCGAGCGGCGGGAGACAGACCCAGTACTTC. Translated: CASSYSSGGRQTQYF.